The clone carrying this TCR beta chain was counted between two and nine times. The data originate from a study of T-cell memory formation after mild COVID-19. Study information: In these data, TCR clusters were largely donor specific.

The CDR3 is made up of 14 amino acids. From germline, CDR1 is SGDLS and CDR2 YYNGEE. Germline trimming cut 7 bases from V and 3 bases from J; bases unmatched to any gene: 6. Via MiXCR, TCRdb re-called the 5' RACE reads, giving one row per CDR3 protein. Found here are fewer than 500,000 distinct CDR3 sequences, about 23% of them singletons; the top ten hold around 12%. This TCR derives from an adult woman who had mild COVID-19 (a few samples of this study predate the infection). Cell type and time point are not known. V and J are TRBV9 and TRBJ2-7; 11 bases align to TRBD1. Material for sequencing was PBMCs or a T cell subset sorted from them (not recorded which). CDR3 amino acids: CASALGQGDYEQYF. The DNA for the CDR3 is TGTGCCAGCGCCTTGGGACAGGGGGACTACGAGCAGTACTTC. The complete variable domain, with remaining parts taken from reference TRBV9 and TRBJ2-7, reads DSGVTQTPKHLITATGQRVTLRCSPRSGDLSVYWYQQSLDQGLQFLIQYYNGEERAKGNILERFSAQQFPDLHSELNLSSLELGDSALYFCASALGQGDYEQYFGPGTRLTVT.